Sequencing of this TCR beta chain was carried out in a study of shared T cell receptors in the human thymus. This CDR3 comprises 13 residues. With 4 bases removed from V and 4 bases from J, the gap between germline ends came to 8 bases. The germline V gene encodes CDR1 MNHNY and CDR2 SVGAGI (reference sequence). Sequencing used immunoSEQ multiplex PCR; TCRdb keeps in-frame clones, though not all of them. Of more than 550,000 clones listed, approximately 87% were seen once; the top ten hold 0.0094%. The same data also contributed to another study, on human thymus T cells.

The receptor was derived from a boy less than two years old with a congenital heart defect. The chain is built from TRBV6-6 and TRBJ1-5; no clear D gene. Sequencing was done on a sample of thymocytes. CDR3 sequence reads: CASSWSRNQPQHF. The CDR3 DNA follows: TGTGCCAGCAGTTGGTCTAGGAATCAGCCCCAGCATTTT.